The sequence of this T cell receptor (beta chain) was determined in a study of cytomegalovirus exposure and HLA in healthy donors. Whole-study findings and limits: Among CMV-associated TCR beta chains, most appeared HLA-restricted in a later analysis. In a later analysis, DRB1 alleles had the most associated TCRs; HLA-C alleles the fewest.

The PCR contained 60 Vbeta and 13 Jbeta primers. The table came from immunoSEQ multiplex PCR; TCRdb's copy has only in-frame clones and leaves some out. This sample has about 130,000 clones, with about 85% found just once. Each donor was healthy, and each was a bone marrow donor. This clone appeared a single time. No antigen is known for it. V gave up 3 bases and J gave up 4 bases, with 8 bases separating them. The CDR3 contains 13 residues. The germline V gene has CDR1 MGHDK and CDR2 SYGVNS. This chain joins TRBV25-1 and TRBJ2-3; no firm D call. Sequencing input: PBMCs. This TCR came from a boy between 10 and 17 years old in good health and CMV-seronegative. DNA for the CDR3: TGTGCCAGCAGTGAGGGCTGGGCAGATACGCAGTATTTT. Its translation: CASSEGWADTQYF.